This T cell receptor (beta chain) derives from a study of blood T cell repertoires in COVID-19. Overall study context: There were acute and convalescent COVID-19 samples, and they came from the United States, Italy and Spain.

In the original workflow: Amplification from reference gene primers served as the basis for estimated nucleated cell counts. Using immunoSEQ multiplex PCR, the repertoire was profiled, and TCRdb retains in-frame clones only, with some absent. Clonal size and the V and J genes are those of that table, whereas D and trimming came from the DNA. The sample has 350,000 to 550,000 clones; about 85% are singletons. Individuals drawn from about two dozen US areas were about 18 to 95 years old. V was clipped by 3 bases and J by 15 bases, with 15 bases between them. This CDR3 comprises 12 residues. CDR1 is LNHDA and CDR2 is SQIVND in the germline V gene (reference sequence).

The sequencing input was PBMCs or T cells enriched from blood (not recorded which). This sequence was found in a woman in her late teens or twenties with acute COVID-19. V and J are TRBV19 and TRBJ1-5; D is undetermined. The CDR3 nucleotides are TGTGCCAGTAGTATTGCCAGCGCTTTCCCGCATTTT. Protein product: CASSIASAFPHF.